This T cell receptor (beta chain) emerged from a study of CD8+CD57+ T cells in acquired aplastic anemia (dated by TCRdb to the late 2010s). General notes on the study: Extracted DNA from sorted CD4+ and CD8+ cells averaged around 3.3 ug, ranging from roughly 0.17 to 27.4 ug. For healthy donor samples, the average read count was around 9.8 million for CD4+ cells and roughly 11 million for CD8+ cells. Study-level results and caveats: Around 31 CD8+ CDR3 sequences were shared between patients and controls but appeared highly expressed in patients and within their immunodominant clones. No significant difference in CD8+ Simpson's diversity was found between patients and healthy controls (P=0.060).

Genomic DNA served as template for TCR beta VDJ combination and CDR3 sequence profiling. An Illumina HiSeq 2000 was the platform used for TCR repertoire sequencing. The authors processed their data as follows. TRBV/TRBJ rearrangement plots, CDR3 size and DJ length profiles, and Simpson's diversity index were used to assess repertoires. The immunodominant clone was defined as the most abundant DNA sequence in deep sequencing data. CDR3 amino acid sequences were screened for sharing across subjects and were compared with published repertoires and the VDJdb database. TCRdb's own reprocessing of the public reads used fastp at Q25 and MiXCR and kept productive beta chains. For every CDR3 protein sequence, its rows merge into one entry that carries the most common genes and DNA. The V and J calls, along with clone size, are taken from TCRdb and not from the paper's own processing. In this sample the table shows 400,000 to 450,000 distinct CDR3 sequences, under 80% of which occur a single time. The ten most abundant clones make up approximately 3.9% of the sample.

This clonotype appeared many times. What this receptor recognizes is not known. No base-level quality is on record; no much larger clone is a single base apart. Its CDR3 holds 16 amino acids, cysteine through phenylalanine. The sequence is cut down to CDR3 DNA, 48 bases in frame from base 1. CDR1 LGHNA and CDR2 YSLEER were looked up in the germline V gene. Unmatched junction bases come to 12, with V trimmed by 4 bases and J by 7 bases. The study deep-sequenced TCR repertoires of sorted CD4+ and CD8+ blood T cells from severe aplastic anemia patients and healthy subjects. Ficoll-Paque density gradient centrifugation was used to isolate peripheral blood mononuclear cells. Before DNA extraction, CD4+ and CD8+ T cells were sorted by FACS or by magnetic beads.

The specimen sequenced was sorted CD4+, CD8+, or CD8+CD57+ T cells (not recorded which) from PBMCs. This sequence originates from a human donor in good health, serving as a control. The receptor chain draws on TRBV4-3 and TRBJ1-2; TRBD1 agrees with 10 junctional bases. CDR3 protein: CASSPATGTGEGGYTF. In nucleotide form, the sequence is TGCGCCAGCAGCCCAGCCACCGGGACAGGGGAAGGTGGCTACACCTTC.